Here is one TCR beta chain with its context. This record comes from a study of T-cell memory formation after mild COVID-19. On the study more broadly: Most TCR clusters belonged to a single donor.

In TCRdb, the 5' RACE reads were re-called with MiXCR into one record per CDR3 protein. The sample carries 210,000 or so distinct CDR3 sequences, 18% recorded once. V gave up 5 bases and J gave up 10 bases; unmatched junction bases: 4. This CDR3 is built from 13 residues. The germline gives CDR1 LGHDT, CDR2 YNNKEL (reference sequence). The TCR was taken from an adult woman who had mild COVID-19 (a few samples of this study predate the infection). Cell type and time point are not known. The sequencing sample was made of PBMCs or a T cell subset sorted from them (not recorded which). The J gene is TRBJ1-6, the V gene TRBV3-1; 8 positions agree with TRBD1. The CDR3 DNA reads TGTGCCAGCAGCGCGGACAGGGACTCACCCCTCCACTTT. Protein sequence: CASSADRDSPLHF. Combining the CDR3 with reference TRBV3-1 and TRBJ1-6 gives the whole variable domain DTAVSQTPKYLVTQMGNDKSIKCEQNLGHDTMYWYKQDSKKFLKIMFSYNNKELIINETVPNRFSPKSPDKAHLNLHINSLELGDSAVYFCASSADRDSPLHFGNGTRLTVT.